This TCR beta chain is drawn from a study of T cell responses to AZD1222 COVID-19 vaccine. TCRdb's copy holds only in-frame clones and misses some; the assay was immunoSEQ multiplex PCR. The sample carries over 140,000 clones, 80% to 95% recorded once. A note on this clone: The antigen is undetermined.

Whole-study results and caveats: As reported, nearly half of all spike-specific TCRs target variant regions that are unmutated. CD4 TCRs covered the whole spike, strongest at regions 160-218 and 743-854. The breadth and depth of Spike-specific TCRs increased once two AZD1222 doses had been given. There were mostly white British donors and more females than males, and clonal diversity was possibly underestimated.

Sample: peripheral blood, taken 28 days after the second AZD1222 dose. The sequence was obtained from an adult who received the AZD1222 COVID-19 vaccine.

Here the CDR3 DNA reads TGTGCCAGCAGCCTAGGGGGCCCCTTAAAGGGCTACACCTTC. It translates to CASSLGGPLKGYTF. V is TRBV6-5 and J is TRBJ1-2; TRBD1 matches 7 bases. The CDR3 contains 14 residues. The V segment lost 6 bases and the J segment 8 bases; nucleotides outside the gene matches: 12. Germline-derived CDR1 and CDR2 are MNHEY and SVGAGI.